This TCR beta chain was profiled in a study of T cells after somatic rescue of genetic block. CDR3 length: 19 amino acids. V was trimmed by 4 bases and J by 6 bases, leaving 30 bases between them. Germline V lookup: CDR1 SGHNT, CDR2 YENEEA. The assay was immunoSEQ multiplex PCR, and TCRdb's table has in-frame clones only and misses some. The sample shows under 150,000 clones, 75% to 95% of them seen only once. This clone occurred a few times. The source material was peripheral blood mononuclear cells (PBMCs). The sequence was collected from a woman aged 18-35 years. The V gene is TRBV11-3, the J gene TRBJ1-2; the D gene is possibly TRBD1 (6 bases). The CDR3 nucleotides are TGTGCCAGCAGCTCAACAATGTGGGGGTTGGGCAGGGGTATTGATGGCTACACCTTC. This encodes CASSSTMWGLGRGIDGYTF.